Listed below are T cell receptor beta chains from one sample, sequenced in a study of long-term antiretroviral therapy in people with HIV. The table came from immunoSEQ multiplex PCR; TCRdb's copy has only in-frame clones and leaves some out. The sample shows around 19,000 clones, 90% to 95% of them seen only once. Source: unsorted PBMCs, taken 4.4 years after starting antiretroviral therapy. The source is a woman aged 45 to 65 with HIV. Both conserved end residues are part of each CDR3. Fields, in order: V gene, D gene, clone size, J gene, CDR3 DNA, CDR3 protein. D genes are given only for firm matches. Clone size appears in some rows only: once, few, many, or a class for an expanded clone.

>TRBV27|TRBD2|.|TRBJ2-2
TGTGCCAGCAGTTCGGGGGGGCTAAGGACCGGGGAGCTGTTTTTT
CASSSGGLRTGELFF
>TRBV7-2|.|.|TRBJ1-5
TGTGCCAGCAGCTTAGAGGGTCAGGCTAATCAGCCCCAGCATTTT
CASSLEGQANQPQHF
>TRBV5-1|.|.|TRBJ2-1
TGCGCCAGCAGCTGGCCAATTGGAGACAATGAGCAGTTCTTC
CASSWPIGDNEQFF
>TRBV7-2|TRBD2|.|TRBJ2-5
TGTGCCAGCAGCGCGGGACTAGCGGGGGGCGAGACCCAGTACTTC
CASSAGLAGGETQYF
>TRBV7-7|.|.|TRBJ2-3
TGTGCTAGCAGCTTAGATGGGTCGAGGGGAGATACGCAGTATTTT
CASSLDGSRGDTQYF
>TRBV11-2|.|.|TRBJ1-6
TGTGCCAGCAGCTTCATCCCTACGGGGAATTCACCCCTCCACTTT
CASSFIPTGNSPLHF
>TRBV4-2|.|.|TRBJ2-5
TGTGCCAGCAGCCGTACAGAGAACCAAGAGACCCAGTACTTC
CASSRTENQETQYF
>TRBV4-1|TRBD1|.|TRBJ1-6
TGCGCCAGCAGCCTCAGCCCGGGACAGGGGAATTCACCCCTCCACTTT
CASSLSPGQGNSPLHF
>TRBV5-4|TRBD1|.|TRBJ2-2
TGTGCCAGCAGCGCCCCCGACAGGGGAAGAAACACCGGGGAGCTGTTTTTT
CASSAPDRGRNTGELFF
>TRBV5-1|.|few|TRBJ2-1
TGCGCCAGCAGTAGCCTACCGATCAATGAGCAGTTCTTC
CASSSLPINEQFF
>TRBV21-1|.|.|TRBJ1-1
TGTGCCAGCAGCGCCCGGGACAGGGGTCGTGGCACTGAAGCTTTCTTT
CASSARDRGRGTEAFF
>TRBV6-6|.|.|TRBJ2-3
TGTGCCAGCAGATTCACAGATACGCAGTATTTT
CASRFTDTQYF
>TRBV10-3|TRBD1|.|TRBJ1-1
TGTGCCATCAGTGAGTTTCCGACAGGGTCGAACACTGAAGCTTTCTTT
CAISEFPTGSNTEAFF
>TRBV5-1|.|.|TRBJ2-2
TGCGCCAGCAGCTTGGATGCGGGGACGAACACCGGGGAGCTGTTTTTT
CASSLDAGTNTGELFF
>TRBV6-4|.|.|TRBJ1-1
TGTGCCAGCAGTGTCCTCCTGGGCACTGAAGCTTTCTTT
CASSVLLGTEAFF
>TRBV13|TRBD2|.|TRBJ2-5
TGTGCCAGCAGCGCGCTAGCGGGGGGGCAAGAGACCCAGTACTTC
CASSALAGGQETQYF
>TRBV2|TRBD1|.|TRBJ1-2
TGTGCCAGCAGTGACCCGGGACAGGGTGACTATGGCTACACCTTC
CASSDPGQGDYGYTF
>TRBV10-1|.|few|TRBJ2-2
TGCGCCAGCAGTTTGGGTACCGGGGAGCTGTTTTTT
CASSLGTGELFF
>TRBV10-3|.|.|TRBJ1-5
TGTGCCATCAGTGAGTCGAATAGGGGAAACCAGCCCCAGCATTTT
CAISESNRGNQPQHF
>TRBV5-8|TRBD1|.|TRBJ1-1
TGTGCCAGCAGCGGGGTCCTGACAGGGCATGGCACTGAAGCTTTCTTT
CASSGVLTGHGTEAFF
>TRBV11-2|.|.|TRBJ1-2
TGTGCCAGCAACGGCTGGGGCCCGGGAGGCTACACCTTC
CASNGWGPGGYTF
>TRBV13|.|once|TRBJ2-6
TGTGCCAGCAGCTTCTTATCTTCTGGGGCCAACGTCCTGACTTTC
CASSFLSSGANVLTF
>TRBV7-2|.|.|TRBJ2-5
TGTGCCAGCAGCTTAGCGGGACCCCAAGAGACCCAGTACTTC
CASSLAGPQETQYF
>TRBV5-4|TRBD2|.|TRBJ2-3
TGTGCCAGCAGCTTGAAGACTAGCGGGGGGATGGGTACGCAGTATTTT
CASSLKTSGGMGTQYF
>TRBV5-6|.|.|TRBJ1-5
TGTGCCAGCAGCTTGGGCCCGGTCGATAATCAGCCCCAGCATTTT
CASSLGPVDNQPQHF
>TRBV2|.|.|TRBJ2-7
TGTGCCAGCAGTAAGCCGGGACAATATCCCTACGAGCAGTACTTC
CASSKPGQYPYEQYF
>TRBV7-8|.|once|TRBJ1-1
TGTGCCAGCAGCCCCCAGCCGGGCACTGAAGCTTTCTTT
CASSPQPGTEAFF
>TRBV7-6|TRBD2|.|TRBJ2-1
TGTGCCAGCAGCTTCCGGGGGGGGCTGTACAATGAGCAGTTCTTC
CASSFRGGLYNEQFF
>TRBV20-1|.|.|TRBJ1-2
TGCAGTGCTAGAGACAGAGCTGGCTACACCTTC
CSARDRAGYTF
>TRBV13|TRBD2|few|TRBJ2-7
TGTGCCAGCGCTTACGGCGGGGGGGCCTACGAGCAGTACTTC
CASAYGGGAYEQYF
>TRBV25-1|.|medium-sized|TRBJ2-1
TGTGCCAGCAACATGGGGAGTGAGCAGTTCTTC
CASNMGSEQFF
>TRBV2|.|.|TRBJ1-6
TGTGCCACCGGGGACTCTCTTGGGCCACCCCTCCACTTT
CATGDSLGPPLHF
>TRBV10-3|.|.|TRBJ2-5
TGTGCCATCAGTGTCAAGCGGGCCCAAGAGACCCAGTACTTC
CAISVKRAQETQYF
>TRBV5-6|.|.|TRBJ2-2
TGTGCCAGCAGCTTGGAAATCGGGGAGCTGTTTTTT
CASSLEIGELFF
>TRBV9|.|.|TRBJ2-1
TGTGCCAGCAGCCAAGCAAATGAGCAGTTCTTC
CASSQANEQFF
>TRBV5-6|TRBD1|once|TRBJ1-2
TGTGCCAGCAGCTTGGGACGACAGGGTCAAAGTGGCTACACCTTC
CASSLGRQGQSGYTF
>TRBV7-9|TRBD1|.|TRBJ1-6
TGTGCCAGCAAACCGGGACAGGGCTTTTCCAATTCACCCCTCCACTTT
CASKPGQGFSNSPLHF
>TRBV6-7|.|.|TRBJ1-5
TGTGCCAGCAGTTACTCGTTATCTTTGCGGGCGAAACAGCCCCAGCATTTT
CASSYSLSLRAKQPQHF
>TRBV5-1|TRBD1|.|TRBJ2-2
TGCGCCAGCAGCTTTGGACAGGGGGTAGACACCGGGGAGCTGTTTTTT
CASSFGQGVDTGELFF
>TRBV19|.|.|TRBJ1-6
TGTGCCAGTAAGAGGGTCGAAGGGGGACGCTCCTATAATTCACCCCTCCACTTT
CASKRVEGGRSYNSPLHF
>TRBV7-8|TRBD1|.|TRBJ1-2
TGTGCCAGCAGCTTAGACAGGGGTCCTTTCTATGGCTACACCTTC
CASSLDRGPFYGYTF
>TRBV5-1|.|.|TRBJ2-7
TGCGCCAGCAGCTTGGTACCGGGATCCTACGAGCAGTACTTC
CASSLVPGSYEQYF
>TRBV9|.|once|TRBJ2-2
TGTGCCAGCAGCGTAGAAGGGACAGCGGGGGTGGAGCTGTTTTTT
CASSVEGTAGVELFF
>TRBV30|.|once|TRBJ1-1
TGTGCCTGGAACCCGGGGCTGAAGAACACTGAAGCTTTCTTT
CAWNPGLKNTEAFF
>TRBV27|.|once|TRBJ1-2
TGTGCCAGCAGTTTCATCGGGAGCTCCGGGGGGGGCTACACCTTC
CASSFIGSSGGGYTF
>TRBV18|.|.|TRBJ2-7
TGTGCCAGCTCGCTAAGTACCGGGGCCCTCTACGAGCAGTACTTC
CASSLSTGALYEQYF
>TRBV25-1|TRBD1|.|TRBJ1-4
TGTGCCAGCAGTAGCCGGGACAGGGGGAATGAAAAACTGTTTTTT
CASSSRDRGNEKLFF
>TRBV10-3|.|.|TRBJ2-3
TGTGCCATCAGTGAAAAAAGGGGCGTCACAGATACGCAGTATTTT
CAISEKRGVTDTQYF
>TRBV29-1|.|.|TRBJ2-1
TGCAGCGTTGTGAGGTCCACCAACAATGAGCAGTTCTTC
CSVVRSTNNEQFF
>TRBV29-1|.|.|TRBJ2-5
TGCAGCGCTCATACAGGGTCAGAGACCCAGTACTTC
CSAHTGSETQYF
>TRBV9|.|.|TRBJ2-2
TGTGCCAGCAGCGTAGAGGCGGGGACCACCGGGGAGCTGTTTTTT
CASSVEAGTTGELFF
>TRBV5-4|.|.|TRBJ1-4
TGTGCCAGCAGCTTGGGGGGGACGGGGCGAGGGGAAAAACTGTTTTTT
CASSLGGTGRGEKLFF
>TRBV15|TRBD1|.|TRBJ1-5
TGTGCCACCAGCAGAGGACAGGGGGCGTTTGTGGGGGGGAGGCAGCCCCAGCATTTT
CATSRGQGAFVGGRQPQHF
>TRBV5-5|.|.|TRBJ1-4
TGTGCCAGCAGCTTGACCCCCGAGTTGGCTGAAAAACTGTTTTTT
CASSLTPELAEKLFF
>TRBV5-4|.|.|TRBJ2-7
TGTGCCAGCAGCTTGGACGGGCCTGACGAGCAGTACTTC
CASSLDGPDEQYF
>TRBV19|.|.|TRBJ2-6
TGTGCCAGTGCTCCGGGACACATCCCCTCTGGGGCCAACGTCCTGACTTTC
CASAPGHIPSGANVLTF